These 32 T cell receptor beta chains were sequenced from one sample in a study of blood T cell repertoires in COVID-19. Method: immunoSEQ multiplex PCR; TCRdb's copy keeps in-frame clones and lacks some. This table holds 250,000 to 400,000 clones, 90% found once. Sequenced material: PBMCs or T cells enriched from blood (not recorded which). Receptors were obtained from a man aged 55 to 69 who had recovered from COVID-19.

In nucleotides, the CDR3 is TGTGCCAGCTCACCATTTGGACAGGGCACTGAAGCTTTCTTT. Protein sequence: CASSPFGQGTEAFF. V usage is TRBV18 and J usage is TRBJ1-1; the match to TRBD1 covers 8 bases. J was trimmed by 4 bases and V by 2 bases; bases with no gene match: 3. This CDR3 comprises 14 residues. Germline values: CDR1 KGHSH, CDR2 LQKENI. The entire variable domain, with the rest obtained from reference TRBV18 and TRBJ1-1, is as follows: NAGVMQNPRHLVRRRGQEARLRCSPMKGHSHVYWYRQLPEEGLKFMVYLQKENIIDESGMPKERFSAEFPKEGPSILRIQQVVRGDSAAYFCASSPFGQGTEAFFGQGTRLTVV.

Concerning this clone itself: One junction end does not reproduce the germline sequence, and a read error may be involved. J is TRBJ1-1 and V is TRBV25-1; a weak D match, TRBD1 (5 bases). The CDR3 consists of 13 residues. In germline, CDR1 is MGHDK, CDR2 SYGVNS. In nucleotides, the CDR3 is TGTGCCAGCACGTTTGGGGGGAACGCTGAAGCTTTCTTT. Its protein product is CASTFGGNAEAFF.

This chain uses TRBV7-9 with TRBJ2-1; TRBD2 might be the D (6 bases). V shed 5 bases and J shed 7 bases, with 15 bases lying between them. This CDR3 contains 14 residues. The germline V gene encodes CDR1 SEHNR and CDR2 FQNEAQ (reference sequence). The CDR3 sequence: CASSLGGFRNEQFF. The CDR3 bases are TGTGCCAGCAGCCTCGGGGGATTCCGGAATGAGCAGTTCTTC.

In nucleotides, the CDR3 is TGTGCCAGCAGCGTAGGTCAGGCACCTAATTCACCCCTCCACTTT. Residues: CASSVGQAPNSPLHF. This chain joins TRBV9 and TRBJ1-6; no definite D call. In germline, CDR1 is SGDLS, CDR2 YYNGEE. V lost 0 bases and J 6 bases, leaving 10 bases between the germline ends. This CDR3 is built from 15 residues.

The CDR3 DNA follows: TGTGCCAGCTCACCAGCAGGGATAATCGGCAATGAGCAGTTCTTC. Residues: CASSPAGIIGNEQFF. The chain carries TRBV18 and TRBJ2-1, with D possibly being TRBD1 (5 bases). The CDR3 has 15 residues. V lost 2 bases and J 6 bases, leaving 14 bases between the germline ends. Germline values: CDR1 KGHSH, CDR2 LQKENI.

The V call is TRBV19, the J call TRBJ1-5, with TRBD1 as a possible D gene (6 bases). The CDR3 has 13 residues. V was cut by 6 bases and J by 3 bases, with 9 bases left in between. Germline CDR1 reads LNHDA; CDR2 reads SQIVND (reference sequence). CDR3 protein: CASRDSINQPQHF. The CDR3 DNA is TGTGCCAGTAGGGACAGCATCAATCAGCCCCAGCATTTT.

The chain carries TRBV4-1 and TRBJ2-3; D not resolved. Germline V gene lookup returns CDR1 MGHRA and CDR2 YSYEKL. CDR3 length: 15 amino acids. Trimming pared 0 bases from V and 2 bases from J, leaving 9 bases between. CDR3 loop: CASSQDSPFTDTQYF. For the CDR3, the DNA is TGCGCCAGCAGCCAAGATTCCCCTTTCACAGATACGCAGTATTTT.

The rearrangement links TRBV7-6 to TRBJ2-5, with a tentative D call TRBD1 (5 bases). The CDR3 length is 14 residues. The germline CDR1 and CDR2 sequences are SGHVS and FNYEAQ. V was pared by 1 base and J by 5 bases, with 11 bases between. The chain's CDR3 is CASSLVGVSETQYF. The CDR3 bases are TGTGCCAGCAGCTTAGTAGGGGTTTCGGAGACCCAGTACTTC.

This clone was observed a single time. This sequence joins TRBV27 and TRBJ2-3; D remains unclear. Trimming removed 6 bases at V and 6 bases at J, with 7 bases between. CDR3 length equals 11 residues. Germline V lookup: CDR1 MNHEY, CDR2 SMNVEV (reference sequence). CDR3 sequence reads: CASRVGDTQYF. DNA for the CDR3: TGTGCCAGCAGGGTTGGCGATACGCAGTATTTT.

The chain uses TRBV9 and TRBJ1-3; D gene uncertain. Germline loops: CDR1 SGDLS, CDR2 YYNGEE. The CDR3 is 14 amino acids. Trimming shortened V by 7 bases and J by 0 bases, and 11 bases separated the two germline ends. The CDR3 bases are TGTGCCAGCGCCCGGGATCCCTCTGGAAACACCATATATTTT. Protein sequence: CASARDPSGNTIYF.

A note on this clone: The junction and the germline gene differ at one end; a read error may be behind it. The chain joins TRBV9 to TRBJ2-3; 8 bases match TRBD2. The CDR3 loop spans 15 amino acids. CDR1 and CDR2 from the germline V gene are SGDLS and YYNGEE. Here the CDR3 reads CASTVLGGAPDTQYF. The CDR3 DNA reads as TGTGCCAGCACCGTACTCGGGGGGGCCCCAGATACGCAGTATTTT. The variable domain in full, with the rest retrieved from reference TRBV9 and TRBJ2-3, is DSGVTQTPKHLITATGQRVTLRCSPRSGDLSVYWYQQSLDQGLQFLIQYYNGEERAKGNILERFSAQQFPDLHSELNLSSLELGDSALYFCASTVLGGAPDTQYFGPGTRLTVL.

The CDR3 here is CASSYLSSGSSYEQYF. The CDR3 region has the DNA TGTGCCAGCAGTTACCTTTCTTCTGGGAGCTCCTACGAGCAGTACTTC. The gene calls are TRBV6-5 and TRBJ2-7; the D gene is possibly TRBD2 (5 bases). The CDR3 has 16 amino acids. Germline V gene lookup returns CDR1 MNHEY and CDR2 SVGAGI. V lost 2 bases and J 0 bases, leaving 14 bases between the germline ends.

The gene calls are TRBV4-3 and TRBJ1-4; possible D gene TRBD1, 5 bases. V was trimmed by 0 bases and J by 5 bases, leaving 16 bases between them. CDR3 size: 17 residues. Germline V CDR1 and CDR2: LGHNA, YSLEER. The DNA for the CDR3 is TGCGCCAGCAGCCAAGATTACGTCCATCGACAGAATGAAAAACTGTTTTTT. Its translation: CASSQDYVHRQNEKLFF.

About this clone itself: Other nucleotide sequences in the sample specify the same CDR3. This CDR3 reads CASSLGQNYGYTF. CDR3 DNA: TGTGCCAGCAGTTTGGGACAGAACTATGGCTACACCTTC. This chain uses TRBV12-3 or TRBV12-4 with TRBJ1-2, with TRBD1 identical over 7 bases. The ends lost 3 bases at V and 2 bases at J; junction bases unmatched: 0. CDR3 length: 13 residues.

The V gene is TRBV6-4, the J gene TRBJ2-4, with 9 bases aligning to TRBD1. From germline, CDR1 is MRHNA and CDR2 SNTAGT. This CDR3 is 13 amino acids long. Trimming cost V 8 bases and J 8 bases; bases outside gene matches: 7. The CDR3 DNA follows: TGTGCCAGCCAAACAGGGGGCGTATACATTCAGTACTTC. Translation: CASQTGGVYIQYF.

The CDR3: CAWSPQDYRQLNTEAFF. Written as DNA, the CDR3 is TGTGCCTGGAGTCCTCAGGACTATAGACAGCTGAACACTGAAGCTTTCTTT. The J gene is TRBJ1-1, the V gene TRBV30; D perhaps matches TRBD1 (5 bases). The V end was cut by 2 bases, the J end by 0 bases, with 19 bases between. Germline-derived CDR1 and CDR2 are GTSNPN and SVGIG (reference sequence). The CDR3 runs to 17 residues.

V gene TRBV19 combines with J gene TRBJ1-4; unclear D gene. Trimming pared 5 bases from V and 8 bases from J, leaving 18 bases between. Germline V gene sequence: CDR1 LNHDA, CDR2 SQIVND (reference sequence). This CDR3 has 15 amino acids. The chain's CDR3 is CASSPGNTAREKLFF. The CDR3 coding sequence is TGTGCCAGTAGTCCAGGAAACACGGCACGGGAAAAACTGTTTTTT.

This clone has only one observation. The chain is built from TRBV13 and TRBJ2-3, with no clear D. Trimming stripped 5 bases from V and 1 base from J, with 13 bases between. This CDR3 is 15 amino acids long. Per the germline V gene, CDR1 is PRHDT and CDR2 is FYEKMQ (reference sequence). The CDR3 region is CASSKDGRGTDTQYF. CDR3 coding DNA: TGTGCCAGCAGCAAGGATGGGCGCGGCACAGATACGCAGTATTTT.

This chain joins TRBV5-1 and TRBJ1-2, with D possibly being TRBD1 (5 bases). The CDR3 extends over 16 amino acids. V lost 4 bases to trimming and J lost 7 bases, with 23 bases between them. Germline-derived CDR1 and CDR2 are SGHRS and YFSETQ. The CDR3 protein is CASSPDGAIRGSGYTF. CDR3 sequence (DNA): TGCGCCAGCAGCCCCGACGGTGCCATACGGGGGTCTGGCTACACCTTC. Supplemented by reference TRBV5-1 and TRBJ1-2, the full variable domain reads KAGVTQTPRYLIKTRGQQVTLSCSPISGHRSVSWYQQTPGQGLQFLFEYFSETQRNKGNFPGRFSGRQFSNSRSEMNVSTLELGDSALYLCASSPDGAIRGSGYTFGSGTRLTVV.

The CDR3 DNA follows: TGTGCCAGCAGTTGGCGGGGGGGAAATGAGCAGTTCTTC. Its translation: CASSWRGGNEQFF. The V call is TRBV6-5, the J call TRBJ2-1; 9 bases are shared with TRBD2. In germline, CDR1 is MNHEY, CDR2 SVGAGI. The CDR3 totals 13 residues. With V trimmed by 4 bases and J by 7 bases, 2 bases remained unmatched.

V usage is TRBV4-1 and J usage is TRBJ2-7, with D possibly being TRBD2 (7 bases). Germline lookup yields CDR1 MGHRA and CDR2 YSYEKL. V lost 3 bases and J lost 6, with 15 bases in between. The CDR3 length is 14 residues. The CDR3 DNA sequence: TGCGCCAGCAGCCAGGGGAGGGGGGCTGGCGAGCAGTACTTC. Translation: CASSQGRGAGEQYF.

The gene calls are TRBV15 and TRBJ2-7, with 9 bases that match TRBD1. The CDR3 sequence is 14 residues long. With V trimmed by 7 bases and J by 2 bases, 6 bases remained unmatched. Germline V gene sequence: CDR1 LNHNV, CDR2 YYDKDF (reference sequence). In DNA form, the CDR3 reads TGTGCCACCACCCCGGGACAGGGCACCTACGAGCAGTACTTC. This gives the protein CATTPGQGTYEQYF.

The genes are TRBV6-5 and TRBJ1-2; 7 bases line up with TRBD1. This CDR3 has 14 amino acids. With 4 bases clipped from V and 4 bases from J, the junction kept 6 bases outside the gene matches. Germline loops: CDR1 MNHEY, CDR2 SVGAGI. In DNA, the CDR3 is TGTGCCAGCAGTTGGCGACAGGGAGCCTATGGCTACACCTTC. It encodes CASSWRQGAYGYTF.

The chain has TRBV5-1 and TRBJ2-1; 14 bases are a match to TRBD2. Germline trimming cut 3 bases from V and 6 bases from J; bases unmatched to any gene: 14. CDR1 SGHRS and CDR2 YFSETQ come from the germline V gene. This CDR3 has 19 amino acids. The CDR3 loop reads CASSSNRLAGGPSGNEQFF. The CDR3 bases are TGCGCCAGCAGCTCCAACCGACTAGCGGGAGGGCCCTCGGGCAATGAGCAGTTCTTC.

The V call is TRBV4-3, the J call TRBJ1-1; D perhaps matches TRBD1 (6 bases). Between the trimmed V and J ends, which lost 1 base and 1 base, there was a span of 13 bases. The CDR3 sequence is 16 residues long. The germline V gene has CDR1 LGHNA and CDR2 YSLEER. The CDR3 nucleotides read TGCGCCAGCAGCCAAGGCCACAGGGACCCGAACACTGAAGCTTTCTTT. Protein sequence: CASSQGHRDPNTEAFF.

This clone was observed a few times. The chain joins TRBV7-8 to TRBJ1-1, with TRBD1 as a possible D gene (6 bases). Trimming pared 7 bases from V and 3 bases from J, leaving 15 bases between. CDR1 SGHVS and CDR2 FQNEAQ come from the germline V gene. CDR3 length equals 14 residues. CDR3 sequence (DNA): TGTGCCAGCACGATACAGGGTTGGGACACTGAAGCTTTCTTT. Translated, it gives CASTIQGWDTEAFF.

V gene TRBV21-1 combines with J gene TRBJ1-5. TRBV21-1 is an annotated pseudogene. The CDR3 contains 19 residues. The CDR3 spells CASSKVLETEEDPNQPQHF. The CDR3 bases are TGTGCCAGCAGCAAAGTGTTGGAGACCGAAGAAGACCCCAATCAGCCCCAGCATTTT.

V gene TRBV5-6 combines with J gene TRBJ2-7; 10 bases align to TRBD2. CDR1 is SGHDT and CDR2 is YYEEEE in the germline V gene. Trimming cost V 4 bases and J 4 bases; bases outside gene matches: 8. This CDR3 is built from 15 residues. CDR3 in DNA: TGTGCCAGCAGCAGACCTAGCGGGAGTAGATACGAGCAGTACTTC. Translated, it gives CASSRPSGSRYEQYF. Full variable domain (outside the CDR3, taken from reference TRBV5-6 and TRBJ2-7): DAGVTQSPTHLIKTRGQQVTLRCSPKSGHDTVSWYQQALGQGPQFIFQYYEEEERQRGNFPDRFSGHQFPNYSSELNVNALLLGDSALYLCASSRPSGSRYEQYFGPGTRLTVT.

The chain carries TRBV9 and TRBJ2-1, with a possible D match to TRBD2 (6 bases). This CDR3 has 16 residues. V was shortened by 0 bases and J by 4 bases, with 14 bases between the two germline ends. CDR1 is SGDLS, CDR2 YYNGEE, per germline. The CDR3 DNA reads TGTGCCAGCAGCGTAGCGGGGTTAGCGGTTTACAATGAGCAGTTCTTC. This translates into CASSVAGLAVYNEQFF.

The V gene is TRBV5-4, the J gene TRBJ1-2, with D hard to call. Germline V gene lookup returns CDR1 SGHNT and CDR2 YYREEE (reference sequence). The CDR3 sequence is 15 residues long. The V gene lost 0 bases and the J gene lost 4 bases, with 13 bases spanning the gap. DNA of the CDR3: TGTGCCAGCAGCTTGGCCGCTCTGAGAGGCTATGGCTACACCTTC. As protein: CASSLAALRGYGYTF.

This sequence joins TRBV19 and TRBJ2-1; 8 bases map to TRBD1. The J segment lost 3 bases and the V segment lost 3 bases, leaving 4 bases of the junction unmatched. Germline lookup yields CDR1 LNHDA and CDR2 SQIVND (reference sequence). The CDR3 has 15 residues. The CDR3 nucleotides read TGTGCCAGTAGTATTAGCAGGGGGCACTACAATGAGCAGTTCTTC. It specifies CASSISRGHYNEQFF.

This chain connects TRBV12-3 or TRBV12-4 to TRBJ2-1, with D possibly matching TRBD2 (5 bases). Trimming stripped 1 base from V and 8 bases from J, with 9 bases between. The CDR3 consists of 13 residues. The CDR3 here is CASSLGTRYEQFF. The CDR3 DNA sequence: TGTGCCAGCAGTTTAGGGACTCGCTATGAGCAGTTCTTC.